A single sample gave rise to the 7 T cell receptor beta chains below, sequenced in a study of siplizumab effects on memory and regulatory T cells. TCRdb's table, derived via immunoSEQ multiplex PCR, lists solely in-frame clones and lacks some. This table holds more than 85,000 clones, 90% to 95% found once. Sequencing used Tregs sorted from blood. Receptor source: a human donor in good health.

This clone was observed a handful of times. The CDR3 region has the DNA TGTGCCAGCAGTTATAACAACCCCCGGGACACTGAAGCTTTCTTT. This sequence encodes CASSYNNPRDTEAFF. The V and J genes are TRBV6-5 and TRBJ1-1; D is unresolved. CDR3 length: 15 residues. V lost 3 bases to trimming and J lost 3 bases, with 14 bases between them. CDR1 and CDR2 from the germline V gene are MNHEY and SVGAGI.

This clone turned up a few times. As DNA, the CDR3 is TGTGCCAGCAGGGGTACGGGGCAGGTTTGGGGCTACACCTTC. Translating it yields CASRGTGQVWGYTF. The chain combines TRBV27 with TRBJ1-2; tentatively, D is TRBD1 (5 bases). This CDR3 region has 14 residues. Germline V gene data show CDR1 as MNHEY and CDR2 as SMNVEV (reference sequence). Trimming shortened V by 6 bases and J by 8 bases, and 19 bases separated the two germline ends.

In this sample, this clone turned up once. This sequence joins TRBV7-9 and TRBJ1-1; 9 bases fit TRBD1. V shed 3 bases, J shed 6 bases, and the junction held 8 bases outside the gene matches. The CDR3 covers 15 residues. Germline CDR1 and CDR2: SEHNR and FQNEAQ (reference sequence). The CDR3 nucleotides read TGTGCCAGCAGCTTTCCACAGGGGGCGGGCGCTGAAGCTTTCTTT. Protein: CASSFPQGAGAEAFF.

The chain has TRBV28 and TRBJ1-2; D unresolved. Germline lookup yields CDR1 MDHEN and CDR2 SYDVKM. The germline V and J ends were trimmed by 5 bases and 5 bases, with 9 bases remaining between them. This CDR3 region has 12 residues. CDR3 DNA: TGTGCCAGCAGTCCGCCGGGGTATGGCTACACCTTC. Protein sequence: CASSPPGYGYTF.

The chain employs TRBV10-3 and TRBJ1-1, with 9 bases matching TRBD1. The CDR3 is 17 residues long. Germline CDR1 ENHRY, CDR2 SYGVKD. The V segment lost 2 bases and the J segment 6 bases; nucleotides outside the gene matches: 13. The CDR3 nucleotides read TGTGCCATCAGTGAGCCGCTGGGAATGGACAGGGGATCTGAAGCTTTCTTT. This translates into CAISEPLGMDRGSEAFF.

This clone was detected once. The J gene is TRBJ2-1, the V gene TRBV19; D gene uncertain. Germline V gives CDR1 LNHDA, CDR2 SQIVND (reference sequence). The CDR3 is 14 residues long. With 6 bases removed from V and 0 bases from J, the gap between germline ends came to 9 bases. The CDR3, as DNA: TGTGCCAGTAGCAGGACGAGCTCCTACAATGAGCAGTTCTTC. Its protein product is CASSRTSSYNEQFF.

To note about this clone: This sample includes further DNA sequences coding for the same CDR3. The genes are TRBV30 and TRBJ1-5, with a weak D call TRBD1 (6 bases). V dropped 0 bases and J dropped 0 bases, with 9 bases sitting between them. The CDR3 has 15 residues. The V gene's germline CDR1 is GTSNPN and CDR2 SVGIG (reference sequence). In DNA, the CDR3 is TGTGCCTGGAGTGTAAGGGGGACTAGCAATCAGCCCCAGCATTTT. Protein sequence: CAWSVRGTSNQPQHF.